The clone carrying this T cell receptor (beta chain) was recorded many times. Authors' methods: Amplification of reference gene primers provided the estimated nucleated cell counts. Generated by immunoSEQ multiplex PCR, the TCRdb table keeps only in-frame clones and is missing some. V and J calls plus clone size are reproduced from that table; the DNA served to infer D and trimming. The sample lists 45,000 to 65,000 clones, about four fifths occurring once. These data are taken from a study of blood T cell repertoires in COVID-19. The wider study: In each case, the material was cDNA or gDNA derived from T cells, B-cell-depleted T cells, or PBMCs.

Looked up from germline, CDR1 is MNHEY and CDR2 is SVGAGI. This CDR3 has 13 residues. The V end lost 9 bases, the J end lost 6 bases, and 14 bases lay between the germline ends. The TCR comes from a human donor in a cohort sampled during active COVID-19. Material: peripheral blood. This chain uses TRBV6-5 with TRBJ2-2; TRBD1 is a possible D gene (6 bases). CDR3 amino acids: CASKGQSSGELFF. The CDR3 DNA is TGTGCCAGTAAAGGACAGAGTTCCGGGGAGCTGTTTTTT.